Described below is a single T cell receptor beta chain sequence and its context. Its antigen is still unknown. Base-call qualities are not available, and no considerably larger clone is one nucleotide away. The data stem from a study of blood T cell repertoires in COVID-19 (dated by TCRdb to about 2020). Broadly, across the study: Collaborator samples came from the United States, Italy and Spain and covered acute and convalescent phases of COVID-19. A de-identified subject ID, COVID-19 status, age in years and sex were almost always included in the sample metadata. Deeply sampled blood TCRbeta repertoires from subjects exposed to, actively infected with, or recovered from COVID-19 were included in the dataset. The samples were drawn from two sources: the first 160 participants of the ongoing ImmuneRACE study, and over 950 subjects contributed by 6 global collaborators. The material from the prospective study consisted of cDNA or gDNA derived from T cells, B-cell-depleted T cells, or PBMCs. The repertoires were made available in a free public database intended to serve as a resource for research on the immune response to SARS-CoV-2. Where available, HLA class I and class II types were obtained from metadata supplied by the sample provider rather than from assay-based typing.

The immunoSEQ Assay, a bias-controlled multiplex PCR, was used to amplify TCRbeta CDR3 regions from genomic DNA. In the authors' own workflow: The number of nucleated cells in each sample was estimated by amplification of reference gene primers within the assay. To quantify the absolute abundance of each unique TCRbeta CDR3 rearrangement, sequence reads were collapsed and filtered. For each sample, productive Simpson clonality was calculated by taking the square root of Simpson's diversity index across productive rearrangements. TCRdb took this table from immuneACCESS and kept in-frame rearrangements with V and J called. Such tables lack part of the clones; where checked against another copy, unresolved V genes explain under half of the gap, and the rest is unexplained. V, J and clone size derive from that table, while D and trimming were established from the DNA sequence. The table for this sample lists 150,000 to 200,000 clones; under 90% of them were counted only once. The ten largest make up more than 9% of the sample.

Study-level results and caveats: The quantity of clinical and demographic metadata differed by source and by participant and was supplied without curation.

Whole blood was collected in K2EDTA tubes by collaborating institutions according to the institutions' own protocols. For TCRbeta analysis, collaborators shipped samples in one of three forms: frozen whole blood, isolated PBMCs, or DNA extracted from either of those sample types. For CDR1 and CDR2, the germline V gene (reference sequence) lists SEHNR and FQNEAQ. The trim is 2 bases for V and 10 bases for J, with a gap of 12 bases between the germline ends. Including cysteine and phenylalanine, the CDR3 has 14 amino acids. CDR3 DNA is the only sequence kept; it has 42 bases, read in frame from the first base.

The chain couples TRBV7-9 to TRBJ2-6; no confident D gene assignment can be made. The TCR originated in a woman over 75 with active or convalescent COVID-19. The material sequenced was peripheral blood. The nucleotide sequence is TGTGCCAGCAGCTTATCGGATACCAGGAACGTCCTGACTTTC. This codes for CASSLSDTRNVLTF.